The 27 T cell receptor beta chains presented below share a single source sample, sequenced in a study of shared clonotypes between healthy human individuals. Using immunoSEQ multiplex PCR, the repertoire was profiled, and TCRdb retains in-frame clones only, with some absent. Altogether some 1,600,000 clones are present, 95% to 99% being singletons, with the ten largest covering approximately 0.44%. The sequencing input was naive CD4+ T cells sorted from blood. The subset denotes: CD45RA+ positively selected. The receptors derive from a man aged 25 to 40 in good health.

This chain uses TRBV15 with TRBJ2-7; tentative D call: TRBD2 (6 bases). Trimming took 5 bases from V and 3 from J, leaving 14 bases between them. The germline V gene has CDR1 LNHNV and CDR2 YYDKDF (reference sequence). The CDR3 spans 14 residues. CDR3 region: CATSQRDFGYEQYF. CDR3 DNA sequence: TGTGCCACCAGCCAGAGGGACTTTGGCTACGAGCAGTACTTC.

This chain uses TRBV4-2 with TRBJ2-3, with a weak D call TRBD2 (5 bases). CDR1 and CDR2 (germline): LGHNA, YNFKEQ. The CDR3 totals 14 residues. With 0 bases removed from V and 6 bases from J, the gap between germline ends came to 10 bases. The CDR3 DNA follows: TGTGCCAGCAGCCAAGAAGGGAGTGCGGATACGCAGTATTTT. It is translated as CASSQEGSADTQYF.

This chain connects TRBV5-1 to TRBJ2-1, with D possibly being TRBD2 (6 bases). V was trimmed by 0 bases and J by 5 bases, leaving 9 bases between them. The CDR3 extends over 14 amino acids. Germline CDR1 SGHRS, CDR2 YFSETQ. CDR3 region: CASSLGSGNNEQFF. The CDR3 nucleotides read TGCGCCAGCAGCTTGGGTAGCGGTAACAATGAGCAGTTCTTC.

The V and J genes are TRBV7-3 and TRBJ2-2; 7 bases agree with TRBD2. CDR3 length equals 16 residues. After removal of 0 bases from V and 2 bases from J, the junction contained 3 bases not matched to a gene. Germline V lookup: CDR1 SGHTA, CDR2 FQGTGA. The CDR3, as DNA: TGTGCCAGCAGCTTAACCGGGGGGAGTAACACCGGGGAGCTGTTTTTT. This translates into CASSLTGGSNTGELFF.

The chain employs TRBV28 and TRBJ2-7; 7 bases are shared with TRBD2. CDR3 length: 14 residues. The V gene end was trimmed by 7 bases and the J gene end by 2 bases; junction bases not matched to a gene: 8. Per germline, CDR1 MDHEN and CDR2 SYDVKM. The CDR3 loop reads CASTWEGSTYEQYF. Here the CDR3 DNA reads TGTGCCAGCACTTGGGAGGGCTCCACCTACGAGCAGTACTTC.

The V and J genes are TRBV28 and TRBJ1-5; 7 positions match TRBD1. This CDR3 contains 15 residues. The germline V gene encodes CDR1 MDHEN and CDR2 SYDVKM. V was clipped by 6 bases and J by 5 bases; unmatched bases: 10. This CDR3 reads CASRGETGPYQPQHF. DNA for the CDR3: TGTGCCAGCAGAGGAGAGACAGGGCCTTATCAGCCCCAGCATTTT.

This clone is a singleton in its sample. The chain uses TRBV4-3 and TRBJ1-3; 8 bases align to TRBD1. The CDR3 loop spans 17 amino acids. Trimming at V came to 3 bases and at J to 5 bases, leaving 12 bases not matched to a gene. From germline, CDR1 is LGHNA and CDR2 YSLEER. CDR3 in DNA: TGCGCCAGCAGCCAGGTCGTATCCGACAGGGGAAGAAACACCATATATTTT. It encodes CASSQVVSDRGRNTIYF.

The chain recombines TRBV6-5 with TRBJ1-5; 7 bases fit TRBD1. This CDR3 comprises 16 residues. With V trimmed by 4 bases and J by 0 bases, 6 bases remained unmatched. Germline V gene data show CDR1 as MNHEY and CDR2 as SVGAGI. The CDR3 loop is CASSLTGTLSNQPQHF. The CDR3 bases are TGTGCCAGCAGTTTGACAGGGACCCTTAGCAATCAGCCCCAGCATTTT.

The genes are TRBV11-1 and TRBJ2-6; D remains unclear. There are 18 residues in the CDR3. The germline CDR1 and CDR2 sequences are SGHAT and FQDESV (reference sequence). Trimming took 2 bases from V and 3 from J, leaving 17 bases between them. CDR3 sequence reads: CASSLNAVLARGANVLTF. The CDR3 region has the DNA TGTGCCAGCAGCTTAAACGCGGTATTGGCGCGTGGGGCCAACGTCCTGACTTTC.

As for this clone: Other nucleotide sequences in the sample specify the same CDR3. CDR3 in DNA: TGTGCCAGCAGTTTGGGGCAGGGTTGGGAAAAACTGTTTTTT. This translates into CASSLGQGWEKLFF. The chain recombines TRBV28 with TRBJ1-4, with D maybe TRBD1 (5 bases). CDR1 is MDHEN, CDR2 SYDVKM, per germline. Between the trimmed V and J ends, which lost 3 bases and 8 bases, there was a span of 13 bases. The CDR3 is 14 residues long.

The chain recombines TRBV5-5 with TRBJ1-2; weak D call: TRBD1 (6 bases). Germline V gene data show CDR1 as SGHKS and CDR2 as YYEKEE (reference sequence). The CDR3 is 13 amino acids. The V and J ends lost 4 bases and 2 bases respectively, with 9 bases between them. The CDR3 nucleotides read TGTGCCAGCAGCACCACAGGGAACTATGGCTACACCTTC. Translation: CASSTTGNYGYTF.

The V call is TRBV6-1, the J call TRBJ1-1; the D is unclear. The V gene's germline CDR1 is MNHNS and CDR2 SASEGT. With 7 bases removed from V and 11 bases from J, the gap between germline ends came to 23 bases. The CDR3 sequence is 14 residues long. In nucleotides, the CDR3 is TGTGCCAGCAAGTGGTTCCGGGCCGGGGATTTTGCTTTCTTT. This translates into CASKWFRAGDFAFF.

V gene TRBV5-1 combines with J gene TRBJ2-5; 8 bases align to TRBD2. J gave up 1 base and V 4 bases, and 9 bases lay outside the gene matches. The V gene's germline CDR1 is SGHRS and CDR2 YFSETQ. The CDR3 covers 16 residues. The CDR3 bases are TGCGCCAGCAGCCCAGCTCCGGGACTAGTCCAAGAGACCCAGTACTTC. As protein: CASSPAPGLVQETQYF.

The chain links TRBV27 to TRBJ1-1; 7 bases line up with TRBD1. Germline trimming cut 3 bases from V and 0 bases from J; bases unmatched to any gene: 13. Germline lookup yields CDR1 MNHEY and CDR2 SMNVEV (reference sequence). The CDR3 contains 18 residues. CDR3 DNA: TGTGCCAGCAGTTTCCGACAGGGCACCCTCGCTGTGAACACTGAAGCTTTCTTT. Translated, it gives CASSFRQGTLAVNTEAFF.

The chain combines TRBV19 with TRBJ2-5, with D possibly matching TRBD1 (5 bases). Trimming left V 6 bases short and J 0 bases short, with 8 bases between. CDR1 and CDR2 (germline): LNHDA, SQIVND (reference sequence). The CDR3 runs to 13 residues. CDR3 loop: CASRKTDQETQYF. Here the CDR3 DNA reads TGTGCCAGTAGAAAGACAGACCAAGAGACCCAGTACTTC.

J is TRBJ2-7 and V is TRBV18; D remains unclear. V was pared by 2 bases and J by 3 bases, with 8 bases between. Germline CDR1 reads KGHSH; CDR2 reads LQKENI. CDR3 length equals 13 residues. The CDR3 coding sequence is TGTGCCAGCTCACCAAGGCAGGTCTACGAGCAGTACTTC. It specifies CASSPRQVYEQYF.

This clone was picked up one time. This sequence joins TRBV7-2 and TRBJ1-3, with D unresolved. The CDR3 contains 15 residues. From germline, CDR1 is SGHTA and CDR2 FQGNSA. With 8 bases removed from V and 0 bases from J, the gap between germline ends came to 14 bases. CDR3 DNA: TGTGCCAGCCAAACGTCGACCCTCTCTGGAAACACCATATATTTT. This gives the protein CASQTSTLSGNTIYF.

Here the CDR3 reads CASSYSQVSLREQYF. CDR3 DNA: TGTGCCAGCAGTTACTCGCAGGTCTCCTTGCGCGAGCAGTACTTC. The rearrangement links TRBV6-5 to TRBJ2-7; D gene uncertain. The CDR3 runs 15 residues. The germline gives CDR1 MNHEY, CDR2 SVGAGI. Trimming pared 0 bases from V and 6 bases from J, leaving 15 bases between.

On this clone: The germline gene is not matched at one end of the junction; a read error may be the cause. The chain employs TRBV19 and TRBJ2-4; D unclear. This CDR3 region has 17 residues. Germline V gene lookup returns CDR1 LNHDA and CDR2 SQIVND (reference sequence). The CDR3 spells CASSIPGPDLAKNIQCF. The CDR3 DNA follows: TGTGCCAGTAGTATCCCTGGTCCCGACTTAGCCAAAAACATTCAGTGCTTC.

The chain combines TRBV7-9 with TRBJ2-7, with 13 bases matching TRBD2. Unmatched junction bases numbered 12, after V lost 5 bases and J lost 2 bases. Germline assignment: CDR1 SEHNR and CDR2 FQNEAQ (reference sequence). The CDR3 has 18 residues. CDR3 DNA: TGTGCCAGCAGCCGACTAGCGGGAGGAAGAACGGGACCCTACGAGCAGTACTTC. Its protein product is CASSRLAGGRTGPYEQYF.

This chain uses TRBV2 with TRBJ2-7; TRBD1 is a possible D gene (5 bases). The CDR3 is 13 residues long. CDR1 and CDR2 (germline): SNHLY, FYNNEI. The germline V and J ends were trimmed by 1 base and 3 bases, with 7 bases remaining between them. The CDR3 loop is CASSEGQYYEQYF. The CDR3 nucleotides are TGTGCCAGCAGTGAAGGACAGTACTACGAGCAGTACTTC.

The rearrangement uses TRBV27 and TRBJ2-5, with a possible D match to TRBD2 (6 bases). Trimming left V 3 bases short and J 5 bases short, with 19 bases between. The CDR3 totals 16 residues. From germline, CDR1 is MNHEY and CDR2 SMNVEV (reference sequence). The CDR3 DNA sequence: TGTGCCAGCAGTTTTGCGGGAATAGGAACCTGGGAGACCCAGTACTTC. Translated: CASSFAGIGTWETQYF.

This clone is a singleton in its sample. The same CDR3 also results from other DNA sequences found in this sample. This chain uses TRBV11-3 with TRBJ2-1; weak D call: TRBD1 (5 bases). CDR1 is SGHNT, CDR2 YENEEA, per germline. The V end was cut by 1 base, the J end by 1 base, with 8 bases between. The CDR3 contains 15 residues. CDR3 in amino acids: CASSLGQGSYNEQFF. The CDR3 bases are TGTGCCAGCAGCTTAGGCCAGGGATCCTACAATGAGCAGTTCTTC. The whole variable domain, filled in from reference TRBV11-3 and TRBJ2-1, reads EAGVVQSPRYKIIEKKQPVAFWCNPISGHNTLYWYLQNLGQGPELLIRYENEEAVDDSQLPKDRFSAERLKGVDSTLKIQPAELGDSAVYLCASSLGQGSYNEQFFGPGTRLTVL.

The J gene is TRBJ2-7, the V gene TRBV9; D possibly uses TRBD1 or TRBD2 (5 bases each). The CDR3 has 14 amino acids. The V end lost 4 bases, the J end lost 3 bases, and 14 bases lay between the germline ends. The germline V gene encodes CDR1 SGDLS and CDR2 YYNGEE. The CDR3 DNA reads TGTGCCAGCAGCCCCAGGGACGGACGCTACGAGCAGTACTTC. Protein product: CASSPRDGRYEQYF.

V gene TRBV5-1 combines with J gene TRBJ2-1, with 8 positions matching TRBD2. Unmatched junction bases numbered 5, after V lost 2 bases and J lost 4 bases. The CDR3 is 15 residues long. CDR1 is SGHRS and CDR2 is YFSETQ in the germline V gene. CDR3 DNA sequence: TGCGCCAGCAGCTTTCAGCGGGAGTCTTACAATGAGCAGTTCTTC. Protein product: CASSFQRESYNEQFF. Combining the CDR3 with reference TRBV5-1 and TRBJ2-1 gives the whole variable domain KAGVTQTPRYLIKTRGQQVTLSCSPISGHRSVSWYQQTPGQGLQFLFEYFSETQRNKGNFPGRFSGRQFSNSRSEMNVSTLELGDSALYLCASSFQRESYNEQFFGPGTRLTVL.

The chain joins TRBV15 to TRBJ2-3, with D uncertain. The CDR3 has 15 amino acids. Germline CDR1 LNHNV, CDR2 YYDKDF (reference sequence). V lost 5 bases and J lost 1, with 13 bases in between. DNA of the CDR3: TGTGCCACCAGCCGGTTTTCTAGGGGCACAGATACGCAGTATTTT. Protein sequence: CATSRFSRGTDTQYF.

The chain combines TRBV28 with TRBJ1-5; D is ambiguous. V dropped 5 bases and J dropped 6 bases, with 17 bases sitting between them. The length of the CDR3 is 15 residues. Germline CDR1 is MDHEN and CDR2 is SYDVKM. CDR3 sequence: CASSLRQVTSQPQHF. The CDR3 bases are TGTGCCAGCAGTCTCCGGCAAGTCACAAGTCAGCCCCAGCATTTT.